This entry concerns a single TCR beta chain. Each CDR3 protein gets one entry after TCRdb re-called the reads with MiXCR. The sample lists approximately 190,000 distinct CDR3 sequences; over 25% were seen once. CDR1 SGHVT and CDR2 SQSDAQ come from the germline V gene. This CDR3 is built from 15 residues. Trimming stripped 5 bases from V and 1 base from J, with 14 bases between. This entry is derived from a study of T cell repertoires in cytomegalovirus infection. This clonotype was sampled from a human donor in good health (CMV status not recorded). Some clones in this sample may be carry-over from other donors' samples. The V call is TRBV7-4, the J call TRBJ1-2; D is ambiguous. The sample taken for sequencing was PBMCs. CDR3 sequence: CASSRETAGNYGYTF. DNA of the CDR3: TGTGCCAGCAGCCGAGAAACCGCGGGTAACTATGGCTACACCTTC.